This T cell receptor beta chain originates from a study of T cell responses to AZD1222 COVID-19 vaccine. The CDR3 runs to 12 residues. From germline, CDR1 is SGHRS and CDR2 YFSETQ. The V gene lost 3 bases and the J gene lost 7 bases, with 9 bases spanning the gap. Using immunoSEQ multiplex PCR, the repertoire was profiled, and TCRdb retains in-frame clones only, with some absent. Counted here are more than 85,000 clones, 90% to 95% occurring once; the ten biggest clones make up approximately 7.6%. Study results and caveats: Only a handful of people who got AZD1222 tested seropositive at baseline.

As regards this clone: Its antigen is not known.

The sequence derives from an adult in good health. Here the sequenced sample was peripheral blood, taken on day 0 of AZD1222 vaccination. The V and J genes are TRBV5-1 and TRBJ2-3; D possibly uses TRBD1 or TRBD2 (5 bases each). The CDR3 spells CASSSEGNTQYF. The DNA of the CDR3 is TGCGCCAGCAGCTCCGAGGGGAATACGCAGTATTTT.